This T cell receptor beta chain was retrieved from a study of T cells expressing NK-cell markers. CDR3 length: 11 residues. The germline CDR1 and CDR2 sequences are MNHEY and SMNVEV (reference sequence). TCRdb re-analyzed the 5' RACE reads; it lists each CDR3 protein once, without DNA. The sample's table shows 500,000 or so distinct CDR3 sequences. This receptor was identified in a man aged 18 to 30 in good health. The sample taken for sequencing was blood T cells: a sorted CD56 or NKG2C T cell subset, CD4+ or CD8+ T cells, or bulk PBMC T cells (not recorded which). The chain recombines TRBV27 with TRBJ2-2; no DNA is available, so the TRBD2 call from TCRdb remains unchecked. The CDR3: CASKGSGELFF.